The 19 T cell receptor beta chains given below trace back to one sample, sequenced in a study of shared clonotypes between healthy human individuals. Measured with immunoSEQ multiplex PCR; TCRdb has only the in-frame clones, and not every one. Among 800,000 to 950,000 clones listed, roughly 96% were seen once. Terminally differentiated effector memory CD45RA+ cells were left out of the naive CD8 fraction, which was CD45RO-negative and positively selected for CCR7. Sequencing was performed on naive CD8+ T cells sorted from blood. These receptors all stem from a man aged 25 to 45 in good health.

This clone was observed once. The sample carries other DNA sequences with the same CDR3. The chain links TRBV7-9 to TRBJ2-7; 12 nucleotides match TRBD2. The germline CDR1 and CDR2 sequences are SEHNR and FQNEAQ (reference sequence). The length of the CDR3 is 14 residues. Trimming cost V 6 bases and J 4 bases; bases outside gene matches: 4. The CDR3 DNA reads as TGTGCCAGCAGTCGGACTAGCGGGACGTACGAGCAGTACTTC. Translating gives CASSRTSGTYEQYF.

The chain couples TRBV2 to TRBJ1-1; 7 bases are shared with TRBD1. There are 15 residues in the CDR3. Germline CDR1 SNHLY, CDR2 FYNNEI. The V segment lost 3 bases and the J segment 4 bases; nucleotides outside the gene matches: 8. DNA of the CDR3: TGTGCCAGCAGTGATTCACCTCAGGGGGTCACTGAAGCTTTCTTT. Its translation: CASSDSPQGVTEAFF.

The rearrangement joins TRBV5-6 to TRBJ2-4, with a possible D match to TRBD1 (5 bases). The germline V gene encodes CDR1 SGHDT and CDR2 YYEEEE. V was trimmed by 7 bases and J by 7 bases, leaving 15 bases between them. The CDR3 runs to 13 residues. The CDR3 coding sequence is TGTGCCAGCCATCTGGTAGGGGCGAACATTCAGTACTTC. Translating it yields CASHLVGANIQYF. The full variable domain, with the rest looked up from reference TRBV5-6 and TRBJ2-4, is DAGVTQSPTHLIKTRGQQVTLRCSPKSGHDTVSWYQQALGQGPQFIFQYYEEEERQRGNFPDRFSGHQFPNYSSELNVNALLLGDSALYLCASHLVGANIQYFGAGTRLSVL.

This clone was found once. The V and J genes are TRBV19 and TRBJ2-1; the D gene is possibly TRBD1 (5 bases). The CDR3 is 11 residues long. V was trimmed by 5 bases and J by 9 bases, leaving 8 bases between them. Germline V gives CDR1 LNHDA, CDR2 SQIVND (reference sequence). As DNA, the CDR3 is TGTGCCAGTAGTCAGGGTTCTGAGCAGTTCTTC. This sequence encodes CASSQGSEQFF.

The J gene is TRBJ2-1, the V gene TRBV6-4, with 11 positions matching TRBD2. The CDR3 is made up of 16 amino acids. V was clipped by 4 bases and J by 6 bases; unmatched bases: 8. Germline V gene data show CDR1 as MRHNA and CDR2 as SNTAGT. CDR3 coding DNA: TGTGCCAGCAGTGCCCCTTCGACTAGCGGGATCAATGAGCAGTTCTTC. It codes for CASSAPSTSGINEQFF.

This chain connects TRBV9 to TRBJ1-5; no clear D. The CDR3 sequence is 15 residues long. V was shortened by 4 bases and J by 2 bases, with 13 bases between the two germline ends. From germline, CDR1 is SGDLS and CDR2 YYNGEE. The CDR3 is CASSTDGTGNQPQHF. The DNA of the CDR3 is TGTGCCAGCAGCACAGACGGTACCGGCAATCAGCCCCAGCATTTT.

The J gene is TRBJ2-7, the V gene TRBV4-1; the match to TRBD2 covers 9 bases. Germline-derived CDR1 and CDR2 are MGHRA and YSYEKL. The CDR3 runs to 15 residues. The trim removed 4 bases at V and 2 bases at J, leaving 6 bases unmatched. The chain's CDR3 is CASSPTGTSPYEQYF. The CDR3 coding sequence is TGCGCCAGCAGCCCCACCGGGACTAGCCCCTACGAGCAGTACTTC.

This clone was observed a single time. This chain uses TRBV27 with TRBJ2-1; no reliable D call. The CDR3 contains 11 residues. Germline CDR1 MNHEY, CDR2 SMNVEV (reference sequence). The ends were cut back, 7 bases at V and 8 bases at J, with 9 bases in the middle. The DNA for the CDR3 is TGTGCCAGCATCTTCGCTTATGAGCAGTTCTTC. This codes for CASIFAYEQFF.

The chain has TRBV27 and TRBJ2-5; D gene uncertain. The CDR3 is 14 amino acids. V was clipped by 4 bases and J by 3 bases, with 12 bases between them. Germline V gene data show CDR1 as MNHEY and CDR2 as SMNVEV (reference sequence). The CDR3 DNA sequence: TGTGCCAGCAGTTCTATCGAGGAAGAAGAGACCCAGTACTTC. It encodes CASSSIEEEETQYF.

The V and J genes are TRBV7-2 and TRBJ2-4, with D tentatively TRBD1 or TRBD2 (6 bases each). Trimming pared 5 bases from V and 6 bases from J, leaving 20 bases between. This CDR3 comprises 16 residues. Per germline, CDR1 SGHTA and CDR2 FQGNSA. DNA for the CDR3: TGTGCCAGCAGCCCATCAACAGGGTTGGGAGGAAACATTCAGTACTTC. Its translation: CASSPSTGLGGNIQYF.

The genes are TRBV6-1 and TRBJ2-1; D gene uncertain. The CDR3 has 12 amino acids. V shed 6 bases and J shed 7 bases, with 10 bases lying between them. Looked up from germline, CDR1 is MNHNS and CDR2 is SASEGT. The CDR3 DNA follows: TGTGCCAGCAGGTATTACAGTAATGAGCAGTTCTTC. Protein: CASRYYSNEQFF.

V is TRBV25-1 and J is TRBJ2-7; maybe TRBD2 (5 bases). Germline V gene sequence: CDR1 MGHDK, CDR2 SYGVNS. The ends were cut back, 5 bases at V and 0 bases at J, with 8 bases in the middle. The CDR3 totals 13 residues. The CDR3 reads CASSPGDSYEQYF. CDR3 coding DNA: TGTGCCAGCAGTCCCGGGGACTCCTACGAGCAGTACTTC.

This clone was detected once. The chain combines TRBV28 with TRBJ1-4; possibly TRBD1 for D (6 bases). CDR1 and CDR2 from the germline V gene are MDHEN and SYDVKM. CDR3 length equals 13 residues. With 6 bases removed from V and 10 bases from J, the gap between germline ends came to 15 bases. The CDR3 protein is CASSWGTSGKLFF. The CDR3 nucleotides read TGTGCCAGCAGCTGGGGGACATCAGGAAAACTGTTTTTT.

In DNA, the CDR3 is TGTGCCAGCAGCCCGGAGGACAGTAACAATGAGCAGTTCTTC. This sequence encodes CASSPEDSNNEQFF. J is TRBJ2-1 and V is TRBV7-9, with a weak D call TRBD1 (6 bases). The CDR3 has 14 amino acids. The germline V and J ends were trimmed by 5 bases and 5 bases, with 13 bases remaining between them. Germline V gene sequence: CDR1 SEHNR, CDR2 FQNEAQ (reference sequence).

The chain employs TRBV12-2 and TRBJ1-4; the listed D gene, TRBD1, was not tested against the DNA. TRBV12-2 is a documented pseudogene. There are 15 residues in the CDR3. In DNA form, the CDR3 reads TGTGCAAGTCGTTTGCCAGGGACAGGGTATGAAAAACTGTTTTTT. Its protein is CASRLPGTGYEKLFF.

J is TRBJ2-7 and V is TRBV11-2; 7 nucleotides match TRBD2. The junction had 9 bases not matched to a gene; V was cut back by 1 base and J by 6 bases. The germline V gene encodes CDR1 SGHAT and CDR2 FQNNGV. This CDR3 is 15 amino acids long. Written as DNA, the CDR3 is TGTGCCAGCAGCTTAGGTGGCGGGAGAGGTGCCGAGCAGTACTTC. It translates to CASSLGGGRGAEQYF.

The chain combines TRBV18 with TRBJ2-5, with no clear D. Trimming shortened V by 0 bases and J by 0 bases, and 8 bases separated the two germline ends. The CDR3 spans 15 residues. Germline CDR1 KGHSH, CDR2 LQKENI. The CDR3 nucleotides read TGTGCCAGCTCACCACCGAAGACGGACCAAGAGACCCAGTACTTC. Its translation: CASSPPKTDQETQYF.

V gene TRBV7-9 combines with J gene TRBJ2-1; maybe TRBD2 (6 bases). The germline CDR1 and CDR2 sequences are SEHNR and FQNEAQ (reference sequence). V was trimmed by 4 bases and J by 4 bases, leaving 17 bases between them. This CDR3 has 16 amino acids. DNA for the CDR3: TGTGCCAGCAGCTCCCAGTTAGCGGCTAGATACAATGAGCAGTTCTTC. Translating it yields CASSSQLAARYNEQFF.

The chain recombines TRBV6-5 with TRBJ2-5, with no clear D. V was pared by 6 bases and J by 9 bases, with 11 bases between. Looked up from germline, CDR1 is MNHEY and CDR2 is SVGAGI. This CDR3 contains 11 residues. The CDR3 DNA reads TGTGCCAGCAGCCTGGGTATGGCCCAGTACTTC. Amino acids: CASSLGMAQYF.